Each of the 15 T cell receptor beta chains below was sequenced from the same sample in a study of beta chain features in type 1 diabetes. Study-wide results and caveats: Significant though moderate, a shortening of TCRB CDR3s appeared in all four CD4+ subsets of Type 1 diabetes patients.

Expressed TCRB transcripts were sequenced because the isolated RNA had all been reverse transcribed beforehand. TCRdb keeps only in-frame clones here, not all; method: immunoSEQ multiplex PCR. In the table there are a few hundred thousand clones, roughly 22% of which are singletons. These receptors are not linked to any known antigen. The sample comprised naive CD4+ T cells from blood. Receptors were obtained from a woman between 40 and 50 years old with type 1 diabetes.

The chain employs TRBV5-1 and TRBJ1-2, with 10 bases lining up with TRBD1. After removal of 5 bases from V and 4 bases from J, the junction contained 11 bases not matched to a gene. This CDR3 has 16 residues. Germline assignment: CDR1 SGHRS and CDR2 YFSETQ. CDR3 in amino acids: CASRPPGTGDSYGYTF. The CDR3, as DNA: TGCGCCAGCAGGCCCCCCGGGACAGGGGATTCCTATGGCTACACCTTC.

This clone was seen more than once but under ten times. The chain joins TRBV11-2 to TRBJ2-5; 8 bases fit TRBD2. The CDR3 totals 13 residues. The germline V gene encodes CDR1 SGHAT and CDR2 FQNNGV. The junction had 0 bases not matched to a gene; V was cut back by 5 bases and J by 1 base. CDR3 DNA sequence: TGTGCCAGCAGCGGGACTAGCCAAGAGACCCAGTACTTC. Translated: CASSGTSQETQYF.

This rearrangement joins TRBV14 to TRBJ1-2; D is undetermined. The germline gives CDR1 SGHDN, CDR2 FVKESK. Trimming pared 2 bases from V and 8 bases from J, leaving 18 bases between. This CDR3 spans 15 amino acids. CDR3 nucleotides: TGTGCCAGCAGCCAAAGCCCCCCGTGGTATTACGGCTACACCTTC. Translating gives CASSQSPPWYYGYTF.

The V gene is TRBV5-1, the J gene TRBJ1-5, with no clear D. V lost 4 bases and J 1 base, leaving 12 bases between the germline ends. CDR3 size: 15 residues. Germline V gene data show CDR1 as SGHRS and CDR2 as YFSETQ. CDR3 region: CASSIGDGSNQPQHF. In DNA form, the CDR3 reads TGCGCCAGCAGCATAGGAGACGGGAGCAATCAGCCCCAGCATTTT.

This sequence joins TRBV6-5 and TRBJ1-4; D remains ambiguous. This CDR3 region has 14 residues. Germline CDR1 and CDR2: MNHEY and SVGAGI. The germline V and J ends were trimmed by 6 bases and 0 bases, with 8 bases remaining between them. As DNA, the CDR3 is TGTGCCAGCAGAGGACTTGCAACTAATGAAAAACTGTTTTTT. Protein product: CASRGLATNEKLFF.

The chain employs TRBV6-5 and TRBJ2-5; a weak D match, TRBD2 (6 bases). With 6 bases removed from V and 8 bases from J, the gap between germline ends came to 16 bases. There are 13 residues in the CDR3. Germline V gene data show CDR1 as MNHEY and CDR2 as SVGAGI. CDR3 coding DNA: TGTGCCAGCAGCATTCAGGAGGGAGCCACCCAGTACTTC. Protein product: CASSIQEGATQYF.

This clone was recorded a few times. The genes are TRBV4-3 and TRBJ1-2; possibly TRBD1 for D (6 bases). The CDR3 loop spans 17 amino acids. CDR1 LGHNA and CDR2 YSLEER come from the germline V gene. Trimming shortened V by 0 bases and J by 0 bases, and 14 bases separated the two germline ends. CDR3 region: CASSQEAAGATNYGYTF. CDR3 DNA: TGCGCCAGCAGCCAAGAGGCGGCAGGGGCGACTAACTATGGCTACACCTTC.

This clone has more than one count but fewer than ten. In nucleotides, the CDR3 is TGCGCCAGCAGCCAAGAGACCGGGACAGGGGACGGGGAGCTGTTTTTT. Translation gives CASSQETGTGDGELFF. V gene TRBV4-3 combines with J gene TRBJ2-2, with 10 positions matching TRBD1. Germline V gene data show CDR1 as LGHNA and CDR2 as YSLEER. This CDR3 is 16 amino acids long. With V trimmed by 0 bases and J by 7 bases, 5 bases remained unmatched.

This clone appeared a few times. V is TRBV5-1 and J is TRBJ2-2; TRBD2 agrees at 9 bases. With 3 bases clipped from V and 5 bases from J, the junction kept 14 bases outside the gene matches. The CDR3 is 18 residues long. Germline values: CDR1 SGHRS, CDR2 YFSETQ. In DNA form, the CDR3 reads TGCGCCAGCAGCTCGCTTTCCTTAGCGGGAGCGGGGACCGGGGAGCTGTTTTTT. It is translated as CASSSLSLAGAGTGELFF.

This clone appeared a few times. The gene calls are TRBV4-3 and TRBJ1-2; D uncertain. CDR1 LGHNA and CDR2 YSLEER come from the germline V gene. CDR3 size: 15 residues. Trimming left V 0 bases short and J 4 bases short, with 12 bases between. DNA of the CDR3: TGCGCCAGCAGCCAAGAGGGAGTAGTGCCCTATGGCTACACCTTC. It specifies CASSQEGVVPYGYTF.

CDR3 DNA: TGTGCCAGCACACAGGGGAGTCAGCCCCAGCATTTT. Amino acid sequence: CASTQGSQPQHF. The rearrangement joins TRBV28 to TRBJ1-5, with 7 positions matching TRBD1. Germline assignment: CDR1 MDHEN and CDR2 SYDVKM. After removal of 7 bases from V and 6 bases from J, the junction contained 3 bases not matched to a gene. The CDR3 sequence is 12 residues long.

This clone was observed a few times. The rearrangement links TRBV28 to TRBJ1-1; TRBD1 aligns across 8 bases. This CDR3 contains 15 residues. CDR1 MDHEN and CDR2 SYDVKM come from the germline V gene. The ends lost 6 bases at V and 2 bases at J; junction bases unmatched: 8. CDR3 sequence: CASRHRTGFNTEAFF. The DNA for the CDR3 is TGTGCCAGCAGACATAGGACAGGGTTTAACACTGAAGCTTTCTTT.

The chain joins TRBV5-6 to TRBJ1-1; D gene ambiguous. Trimming removed 1 base at V and 3 bases at J, with 10 bases between. This CDR3 is 14 amino acids long. Germline values: CDR1 SGHDT, CDR2 YYEEEE. In DNA, the CDR3 is TGTGCCAGCAGCTTGTTAGGGCGGGACACTGAAGCTTTCTTT. It yields the protein CASSLLGRDTEAFF.

This clone was counted between two and nine times. CDR3 sequence reads: CAWTGGPDGGTEAFF. The CDR3 coding sequence is TGTGCCTGGACAGGGGGCCCTGACGGTGGCACTGAAGCTTTCTTT. J is TRBJ1-1 and V is TRBV30, with 8 bases lining up with TRBD1. The germline CDR1 and CDR2 sequences are GTSNPN and SVGIG (reference sequence). V lost 4 bases to trimming and J lost 4 bases; unmatched junction nucleotides: 11. The CDR3 is 15 residues long.

The chain is built from TRBV27 and TRBJ2-2, with D maybe TRBD1 (5 bases). The CDR3 extends over 16 amino acids. Germline loops: CDR1 MNHEY, CDR2 SMNVEV (reference sequence). With 6 bases removed from V and 0 bases from J, the gap between germline ends came to 14 bases. DNA of the CDR3: TGTGCCAGCAGAGCCTGGGGCGACCCGAACACCGGGGAGCTGTTTTTT. Protein product: CASRAWGDPNTGELFF.